One and the same sample provided the 32 T cell receptor beta chains below, sequenced in a study of T cells in Graves' hyperthyroidism and ophthalmopathy. RNA transcripts were the template for amplifying TCR beta CDR3 regions. TCR CDR3 regions were first amplified by RT-PCR with HTBI primers. TCRdb independently ran MiXCR on the multiplex PCR reads; one entry per CDR3 protein. The sample contains fewer than 650,000 distinct CDR3 sequences, about 46% of which appear only once. What was sequenced was peripheral blood or thyroid tissue (not recorded which). The origin of the receptors is an adult woman with Graves' disease, either hyperthyroidism or ophthalmopathy (not recorded which).

This clonotype has a count of ten or more. The rearrangement links TRBV24-1 to TRBJ2-7, with no clear D. CDR1 and CDR2 from the germline V gene are KGHDR and SFDVKD. The CDR3 totals 14 residues. Trimming stripped 4 bases from V and 7 bases from J, with 16 bases between. CDR3 in amino acids: CATSDPTRPREQYF. CDR3 DNA sequence: TGTGCCACCAGTGACCCTACCAGGCCCAGGGAGCAGTACTTC.

This clonotype was seen more than once but under ten times. The chain couples TRBV10-3 to TRBJ2-7; possibly TRBD1 or TRBD2 for D (5 bases each). This CDR3 is 15 amino acids long. The V gene's germline CDR1 is ENHRY and CDR2 SYGVKD. Trimming took off 4 bases at V and 0 bases at J, with 13 bases between the two ends. CDR3 sequence reads: CAISGWGDSSYEQYF. In DNA form, the CDR3 reads TGTGCCATCAGTGGGTGGGGAGACAGCTCCTACGAGCAGTACTTC.

This clonotype occurred many times. The chain is built from TRBV12-3 or TRBV12-4 and TRBJ1-1; D is possibly TRBD1 (5 bases). Deletions cut 6 bases from V and 0 bases from J, with 11 bases between. The CDR3 runs 14 residues. The CDR3 bases are TGTGCCAGCAGACTAGGGACGGTGAACACTGAAGCTTTCTTT. It translates to CASRLGTVNTEAFF.

Many counts were recorded for this clonotype. The chain carries TRBV12-3 or TRBV12-4 and TRBJ2-7, with D possibly being TRBD2 (6 bases). Trimming removed 5 bases from V and 2 bases from J, with 16 bases in between. The CDR3 runs 15 residues. The CDR3 nucleotides read TGTGCCAGCAGTAAGACACAGTCGGGGGCCTACGAGCAGTACTTC. As protein: CASSKTQSGAYEQYF.

This clonotype showed up many times. V is TRBV7-2 and J is TRBJ1-2; 8 bases fit TRBD1. From germline, CDR1 is SGHTA and CDR2 FQGNSA. The CDR3 is 15 amino acids. V shed 1 base and J 9 bases; nucleotides not matched to a gene: 10. The CDR3: CASSLEWTGSNSYTF. The CDR3 DNA sequence: TGTGCCAGCAGCTTAGAATGGACAGGGAGTAATAGCTACACCTTC.

V gene TRBV5-1 combines with J gene TRBJ1-2, with D perhaps matching TRBD1 (5 bases). V was shortened by 5 bases and J by 3 bases, with 8 bases between the two germline ends. Germline V lookup: CDR1 SGHRS, CDR2 YFSETQ. The CDR3 runs 12 residues. This CDR3 is CASRETDYGYTF. The CDR3 bases are TGCGCCAGCAGGGAGACAGACTATGGCTACACCTTC.

V usage is TRBV11-2 and J usage is TRBJ2-7; weak D call: TRBD1 (5 bases). CDR1 and CDR2 from the germline V gene are SGHAT and FQNNGV. The CDR3 is 14 amino acids. V lost 6 bases and J 4 bases, leaving 16 bases between the germline ends. The CDR3 region is CASSPGVGQYEQYF. The DNA of the CDR3 is TGTGCCAGCAGTCCCGGAGTGGGGCAATACGAGCAGTACTTC.

This clonotype showed up many times. This chain joins TRBV5-8 and TRBJ1-2; tentatively, D is TRBD1 (6 bases). The CDR3 consists of 13 residues. CDR1 and CDR2 (germline): SGHTS, YDEGEE. Trimming removed 0 bases at V and 8 bases at J, with 11 bases between. In nucleotides, the CDR3 is TGTGCCAGCAGCTTGGAACGGACAGAGGGCTACACCTTC. Translation gives CASSLERTEGYTF.

This chain uses TRBV7-2 with TRBJ2-5, with TRBD1 as a possible D gene (7 bases). Germline V lookup: CDR1 SGHTA, CDR2 FQGNSA. CDR3 length equals 14 residues. Trimming cost V 5 bases and J 2 bases, with 12 bases left between them. The CDR3 spells CASSQGGLQETQYF. CDR3 nucleotides: TGTGCCAGCAGCCAGGGGGGACTGCAAGAGACCCAGTACTTC.

As concerns this clonotype: This is likely a read error, given that the CDR3 carries no conserved phenylalanine or tryptophan at its end. The chain carries TRBV20-1 and TRBJ1-1; D remains unclear. V was shortened by 5 bases and J by 3 bases, with 13 bases between the two germline ends. The CDR3 loop spans 13 amino acids. Germline V gives CDR1 DFQATT, CDR2 SNEGSKA (reference sequence). The CDR3 is CSAPRTTYTEAFL. The CDR3 DNA sequence: TGCAGTGCTCCCCGCACTACGTACACTGAAGCTTTCCTT.

Comment on this clonotype: The CDR3 ends on some other residue instead of the conserved phenylalanine or tryptophan, so this is likely a read error. The DNA is omitted, as the CDR3 cannot be located on it reliably, and the CDR3 follows TCRdb's listing. This chain connects TRBV2 to TRBJ1-4; TRBD1 was called by the table and not checked on the DNA. The CDR3 spans 9 amino acids, including both terminal residues. Looked up from germline, CDR1 is SNHLY and CDR2 is FYNNEI. The CDR3 loop reads CASSEQGLI.

CDR3 sequence: CSVGVPAFYGNTIYF. The CDR3 bases are TGCAGCGTTGGGGTGCCGGCGTTTTATGGAAACACCATATATTTT. The chain employs TRBV29-1 and TRBJ1-3; D gene ambiguous. The CDR3 loop spans 15 amino acids. The V end was cut by 4 bases, the J end by 3 bases, with 16 bases between. Germline V gene data show CDR1 as SQVTM and CDR2 as ANQGSEA.

This rearrangement joins TRBV11-1 to TRBJ2-7; a weak D match, TRBD1 (6 bases). The V gene lost 5 bases and the J gene lost 0 bases, with 14 bases spanning the gap. The length of the CDR3 is 15 residues. Germline V gene lookup returns CDR1 SGHAT and CDR2 FQDESV (reference sequence). In DNA, the CDR3 is TGTGCCAGCAGCCACCGGGACACCCCCTCCTACGAGCAGTACTTC. This gives the protein CASSHRDTPSYEQYF.

In its sample, this clonotype was seen many times. This chain joins TRBV5-1 and TRBJ1-4; 7 bases fit TRBD1. V trimming: 4 bases; J trimming: 8 bases; junction bases outside the gene matches: 8. This CDR3 contains 14 residues. The germline gives CDR1 SGHRS, CDR2 YFSETQ. In DNA form, the CDR3 reads TGCGCCAGCAGCGGCGACAGGGAGGACGAAAAACTGTTTTTT. Amino acid sequence: CASSGDREDEKLFF.

V gene TRBV11-2 combines with J gene TRBJ2-7; 10 nucleotides line up with TRBD2. CDR1 and CDR2 (germline): SGHAT, FQNNGV. This CDR3 region has 14 residues. The CDR3 region is CARHLAGARNEQYF. DNA for the CDR3: TGTGCTAGGCATCTAGCGGGAGCTCGCAACGAGCAGTACTTC. Supplemented by reference TRBV11-2 and TRBJ2-7, the full variable domain reads EAGVAQSPRYKIIEKRQSVAFWCNPISGHATLYWYQQILGQGPKLLIQFQNNGVVDDSQLPKDRFSAERLKGVDSTLKIQPAKLEDSAVYLCARHLAGARNEQYFGPGTRLTVT.

This clonotype was seen ten or more times. The chain employs TRBV5-1 and TRBJ2-5; 9 bases map to TRBD2. V lost 4 bases, J lost 2 bases, and 3 bases stayed unmatched. In germline, CDR1 is SGHRS, CDR2 YFSETQ. CDR3 length: 14 amino acids. This chain's CDR3 is CASSRTSEQETQYF. DNA of the CDR3: TGCGCCAGCAGCCGGACTAGCGAACAAGAGACCCAGTACTTC.

V usage is TRBV12-3 or TRBV12-4 and J usage is TRBJ2-7, with 11 bases lining up with TRBD2. This CDR3 has 15 amino acids. Trimming took 6 bases from V and 3 from J; bases not matched to a gene: 7. In nucleotides, the CDR3 is TGTGCCAGCAGCAAGGGGACTAGCGGTCTCTACGAGCAGTACTTC. Translating gives CASSKGTSGLYEQYF.

In its sample, this clonotype was seen a few times. This chain uses TRBV25-1 with TRBJ1-5; a weak D match, TRBD1 (6 bases). Trimming stripped 5 bases from V and 2 bases from J, with 10 bases between. This CDR3 is 14 amino acids long. Germline V CDR1 and CDR2: MGHDK, SYGVNS. CDR3 sequence (DNA): TGTGCCAGCAGTACAGGGCGCGGCAATCAGCCCCAGCATTTT. It codes for CASSTGRGNQPQHF.

The gene calls are TRBV6-5 and TRBJ1-2; the match to TRBD1 covers 8 bases. The germline V gene has CDR1 MNHEY and CDR2 SVGAGI. The CDR3 extends over 14 amino acids. V shed 5 bases, J shed 7 bases, and the junction held 9 bases outside the gene matches. The CDR3 reads CASSGGGQVIGYTF. Here the CDR3 DNA reads TGTGCCAGCAGTGGGGGGGGACAGGTGATTGGCTACACCTTC.

The sample holds many counts of this clonotype. The gene calls are TRBV20-1 and TRBJ2-7, with TRBD2 identical over 9 bases. This CDR3 spans 16 amino acids. The junction had 12 bases not matched to a gene; V was cut back by 3 bases and J by 3 bases. Germline-derived CDR1 and CDR2 are DFQATT and SNEGSKA (reference sequence). CDR3 sequence reads: CSARFGAGGPGYEQYF. Here the CDR3 DNA reads TGCAGTGCTAGGTTTGGGGCGGGAGGGCCAGGCTACGAGCAGTACTTC.

The DNA of the CDR3 is TGTGCCAGCAGTTACGAGGGACAGGACTATTCACCCCTCCACTTT. The encoded protein is CASSYEGQDYSPLHF. This chain links TRBV6-1 with TRBJ1-6; TRBD1 matches 8 bases. Germline V gives CDR1 MNHNS, CDR2 SASEGT. V was clipped by 5 bases and J by 8 bases; unmatched bases: 8. The CDR3 is 15 residues long.

The chain recombines TRBV7-9 with TRBJ2-1; D perhaps matches TRBD2 (6 bases). The CDR3 totals 16 residues. Germline V gives CDR1 SEHNR, CDR2 FQNEAQ (reference sequence). V gave up 5 bases and J gave up 6 bases, with 20 bases separating them. CDR3 sequence (DNA): TGTGCCAGCAGCCGCAGGGACTTGGAGAGGGTCAATGAGCAGTTCTTC. This gives the protein CASSRRDLERVNEQFF.

This clonotype came up a few times. The chain carries TRBV6-5 and TRBJ1-2; possible D gene TRBD1, 6 bases. This CDR3 has 15 residues. Germline V gene lookup returns CDR1 MNHEY and CDR2 SVGAGI. V was shortened by 6 bases and J by 4 bases, with 18 bases between the two germline ends. CDR3 amino acids: CASSPQPGASYGYTF. Written as DNA, the CDR3 is TGTGCCAGCAGCCCCCAGCCGGGGGCCTCCTATGGCTACACCTTC.

This sequence joins TRBV29-1 and TRBJ1-2, with a tentative D call TRBD1 (5 bases). V was cut by 8 bases and J by 5 bases, with 12 bases left in between. From germline, CDR1 is SQVTM and CDR2 ANQGSEA. The CDR3 consists of 11 residues. The DNA of the CDR3 is TGCAGCTTAAGCGGGGGGTATGGCTACACCTTC. Translating it yields CSLSGGYGYTF.

This clonotype was counted many times. The chain has TRBV29-1 and TRBJ1-2; D is unresolved. The V end lost 7 bases, the J end lost 7 bases, and 13 bases lay between the germline ends. Germline V gene lookup returns CDR1 SQVTM and CDR2 ANQGSEA. This CDR3 region has 11 residues. The DNA of the CDR3 is TGCAGCGGTCTCTTGGGCGTTGGCTACACCTTC. Protein: CSGLLGVGYTF.

The rearrangement joins TRBV2 to TRBJ2-5; tentative D call: TRBD1 (5 bases). V was trimmed by 6 bases and J by 4 bases, leaving 15 bases between them. Germline loops: CDR1 SNHLY, CDR2 FYNNEI. This CDR3 has 14 amino acids. Here the CDR3 DNA reads TGTGCCAGCAGAGACGGACATTCGGGAGAGACCCAGTACTTC. It yields the protein CASRDGHSGETQYF.

Of note for this clonotype: A much larger clone lies a single base off, so this may be a read error. A read error is likely, as this CDR3 ends without the conserved phenylalanine or tryptophan. This chain links TRBV6-1 with TRBJ1-5; D remains ambiguous. The CDR3 spans 13 residues. The V end lost 7 bases, the J end lost 5 bases, and 12 bases lay between the germline ends. Germline CDR1 reads MNHNS; CDR2 reads SASEGT. As DNA, the CDR3 is TGTGCCAGCACCGCCAGGTCATATCAGCCCCAGCATCTT. Protein sequence: CASTARSYQPQHL.

The sample holds many counts of this clonotype. The rearrangement joins TRBV5-1 to TRBJ2-5; TRBD1 or TRBD2 may be the D gene (6 bases each). V lost 1 base and J lost 5, with 9 bases in between. There are 13 residues in the CDR3. Germline V CDR1 and CDR2: SGHRS, YFSETQ. CDR3 bases: TGCGCCAGCAGCTTGAGGAGGGGGGAGACCCAGTACTTC. Protein: CASSLRRGETQYF. The complete variable domain, with remaining parts taken from reference TRBV5-1 and TRBJ2-5, reads KAGVTQTPRYLIKTRGQQVTLSCSPISGHRSVSWYQQTPGQGLQFLFEYFSETQRNKGNFPGRFSGRQFSNSRSEMNVSTLELGDSALYLCASSLRRGETQYFGPGTRLLVL.

J is TRBJ1-1 and V is TRBV7-9, with D maybe TRBD1 (5 bases). The CDR3 is 16 residues long. Trimming took 5 bases from V and 3 from J, leaving 19 bases between them. Germline-derived CDR1 and CDR2 are SEHNR and FQNEAQ (reference sequence). The CDR3 DNA reads as TGTGCCAGCAGCCCGCTAGAAGGGGAAGTGGACACTGAAGCTTTCTTT. Protein: CASSPLEGEVDTEAFF.

The chain carries TRBV29-1 and TRBJ1-2; 7 bases match TRBD1. V shed 3 bases, J shed 5 bases, and the junction held 3 bases outside the gene matches. Germline V gives CDR1 SQVTM, CDR2 ANQGSEA. The CDR3 contains 12 residues. The CDR3 here is CSVDEGAYGYTF. DNA of the CDR3: TGCAGCGTTGATGAGGGGGCGTATGGCTACACCTTC.

The genes are TRBV2 and TRBJ1-4; D is undetermined. The CDR3 sequence is 13 residues long. Germline lookup yields CDR1 SNHLY and CDR2 FYNNEI. V lost 10 bases and J 8 bases, leaving 17 bases between the germline ends. DNA of the CDR3: TGTGCCAATCTAAGGGCTTTAGGGGAAAAACTGTTTTTT. Translating gives CANLRALGEKLFF. Looking up the rest from reference TRBV2 and TRBJ1-4 gives the full variable domain: EPEVTQTPSHQVTQMGQEVILRCVPISNHLYFYWYRQILGQKVEFLVSFYNNEISEKSEIFDDQFSVERPDGSNFTLKIRSTKLEDSAMYFCANLRALGEKLFFGSGTQLSVL.

This sequence joins TRBV7-9 and TRBJ2-5, with 10 positions matching TRBD1. The germline gives CDR1 SEHNR, CDR2 FQNEAQ (reference sequence). V was pared by 6 bases and J by 4 bases, with 8 bases of the junction left unmatched. The CDR3 is made up of 15 amino acids. In DNA, the CDR3 is TGTGCCAGCAGTCGGGACAGGGGATGGGGAGAGACCCAGTACTTC. It yields the protein CASSRDRGWGETQYF.